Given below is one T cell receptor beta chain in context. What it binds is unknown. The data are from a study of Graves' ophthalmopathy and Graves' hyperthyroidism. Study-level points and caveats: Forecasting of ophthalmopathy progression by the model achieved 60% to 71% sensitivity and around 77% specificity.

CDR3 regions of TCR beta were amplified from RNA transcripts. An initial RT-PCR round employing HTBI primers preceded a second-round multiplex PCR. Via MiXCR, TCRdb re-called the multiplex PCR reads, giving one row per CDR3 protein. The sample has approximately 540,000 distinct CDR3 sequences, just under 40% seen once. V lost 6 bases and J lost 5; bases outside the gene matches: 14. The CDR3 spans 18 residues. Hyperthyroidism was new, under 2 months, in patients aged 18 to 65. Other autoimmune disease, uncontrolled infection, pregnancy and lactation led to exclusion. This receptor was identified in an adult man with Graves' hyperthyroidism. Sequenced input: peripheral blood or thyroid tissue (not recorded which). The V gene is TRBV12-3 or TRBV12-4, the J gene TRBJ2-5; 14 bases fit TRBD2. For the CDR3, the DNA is TGTGCCAGCAGCCAGACTTCTCTTGGACTAGCGGGGGGTGAGACCCAGTACTTC. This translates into CASSQTSLGLAGGETQYF.